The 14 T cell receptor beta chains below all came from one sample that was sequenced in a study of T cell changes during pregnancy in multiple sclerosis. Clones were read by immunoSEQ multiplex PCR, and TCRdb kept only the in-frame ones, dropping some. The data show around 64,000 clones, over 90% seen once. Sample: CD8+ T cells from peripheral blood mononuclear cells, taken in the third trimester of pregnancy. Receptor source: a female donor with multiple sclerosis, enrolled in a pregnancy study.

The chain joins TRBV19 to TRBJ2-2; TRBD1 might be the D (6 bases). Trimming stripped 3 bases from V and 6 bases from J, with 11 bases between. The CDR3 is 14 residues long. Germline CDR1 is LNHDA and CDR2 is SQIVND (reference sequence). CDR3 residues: CASSILGAAGELFF. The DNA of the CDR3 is TGTGCCAGTAGTATTCTGGGGGCGGCCGGGGAGCTGTTTTTT.

The CDR3 loop reads CAISESWGQGPSYEQYF. CDR3 bases: TGTGCCATCAGTGAGTCTTGGGGACAGGGACCCTCCTACGAGCAGTACTTC. V and J are TRBV10-3 and TRBJ2-7; the match to TRBD1 covers 9 bases. The CDR3 spans 17 residues. V was clipped by 0 bases and J by 0 bases; unmatched bases: 6. The germline gives CDR1 ENHRY, CDR2 SYGVKD.

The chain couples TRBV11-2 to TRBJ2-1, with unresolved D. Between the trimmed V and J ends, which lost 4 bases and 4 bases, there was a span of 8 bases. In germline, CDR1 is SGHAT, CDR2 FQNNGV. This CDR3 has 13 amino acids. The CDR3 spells CASSWSGYNEQFF. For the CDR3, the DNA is TGTGCCAGCAGCTGGAGTGGGTACAATGAGCAGTTCTTC.

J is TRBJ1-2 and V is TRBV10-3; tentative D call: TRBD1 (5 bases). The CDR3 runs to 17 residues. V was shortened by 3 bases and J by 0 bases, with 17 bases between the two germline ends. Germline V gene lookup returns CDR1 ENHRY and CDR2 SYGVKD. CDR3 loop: CAISEGDAGLPNYGYTF. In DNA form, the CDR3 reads TGTGCCATCAGTGAAGGAGACGCGGGGCTCCCTAACTATGGCTACACCTTC.

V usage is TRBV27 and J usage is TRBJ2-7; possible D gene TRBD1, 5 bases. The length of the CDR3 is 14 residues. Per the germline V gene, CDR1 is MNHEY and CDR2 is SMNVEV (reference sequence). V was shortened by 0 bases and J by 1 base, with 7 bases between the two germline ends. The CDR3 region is CASSLSAGSYEQYF. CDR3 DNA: TGTGCCAGCAGTTTATCTGCAGGGTCCTACGAGCAGTACTTC.

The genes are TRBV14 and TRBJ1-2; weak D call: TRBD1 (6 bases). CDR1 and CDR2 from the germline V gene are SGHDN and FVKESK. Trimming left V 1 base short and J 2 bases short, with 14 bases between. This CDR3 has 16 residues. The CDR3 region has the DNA TGTGCCAGCAGCCAAGTCGTTACAGGGAAAAACTATGGCTACACCTTC. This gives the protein CASSQVVTGKNYGYTF.

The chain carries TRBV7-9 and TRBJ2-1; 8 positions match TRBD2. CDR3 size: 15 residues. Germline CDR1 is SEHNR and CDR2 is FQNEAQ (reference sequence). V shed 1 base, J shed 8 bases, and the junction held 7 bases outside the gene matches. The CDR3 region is CASSLGGGRLDEQFF. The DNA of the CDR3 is TGTGCCAGCAGCTTAGGGGGCGGGAGGTTGGATGAGCAGTTCTTC.

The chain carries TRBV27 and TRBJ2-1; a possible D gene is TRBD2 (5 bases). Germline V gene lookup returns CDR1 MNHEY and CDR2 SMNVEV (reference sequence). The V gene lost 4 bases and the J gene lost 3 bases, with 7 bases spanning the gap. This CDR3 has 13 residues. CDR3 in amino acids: CASSWTVYNEQFF. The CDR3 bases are TGTGCCAGCAGTTGGACTGTCTACAATGAGCAGTTCTTC.

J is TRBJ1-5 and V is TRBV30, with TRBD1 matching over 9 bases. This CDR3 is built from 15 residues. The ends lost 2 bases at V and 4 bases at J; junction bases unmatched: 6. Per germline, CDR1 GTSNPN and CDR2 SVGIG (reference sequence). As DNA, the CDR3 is TGTGCCTGGAGTTCCCCGGGACAGGGTAATCAGCCCCAGCATTTT. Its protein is CAWSSPGQGNQPQHF.

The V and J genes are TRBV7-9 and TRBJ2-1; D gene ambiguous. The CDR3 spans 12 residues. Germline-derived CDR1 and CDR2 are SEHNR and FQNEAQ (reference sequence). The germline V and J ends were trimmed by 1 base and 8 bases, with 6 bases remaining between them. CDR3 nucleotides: TGTGCCAGCAGCTTAGTCAATTATGAGCAGTTCTTC. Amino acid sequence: CASSLVNYEQFF.

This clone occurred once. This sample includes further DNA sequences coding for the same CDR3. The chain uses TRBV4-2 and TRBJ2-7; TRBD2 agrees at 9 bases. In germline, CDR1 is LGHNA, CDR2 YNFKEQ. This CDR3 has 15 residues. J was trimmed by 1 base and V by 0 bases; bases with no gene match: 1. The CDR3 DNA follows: TGTGCCAGCAGCCAAGATACTAGCGGGTCCTACGAGCAGTACTTC. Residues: CASSQDTSGSYEQYF.

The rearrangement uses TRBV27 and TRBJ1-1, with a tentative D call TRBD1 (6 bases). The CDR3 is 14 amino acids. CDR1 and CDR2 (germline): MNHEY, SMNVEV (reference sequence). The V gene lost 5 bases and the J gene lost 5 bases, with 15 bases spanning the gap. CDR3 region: CASSPIQGSTEAFF. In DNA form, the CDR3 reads TGTGCCAGCAGTCCAATACAGGGATCTACTGAAGCTTTCTTT.

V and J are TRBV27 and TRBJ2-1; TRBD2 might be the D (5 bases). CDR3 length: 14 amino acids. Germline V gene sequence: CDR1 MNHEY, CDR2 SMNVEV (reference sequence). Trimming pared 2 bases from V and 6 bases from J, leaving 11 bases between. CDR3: CASSLMMGVNEQFF. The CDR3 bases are TGTGCCAGCAGTTTAATGATGGGAGTCAATGAGCAGTTCTTC.

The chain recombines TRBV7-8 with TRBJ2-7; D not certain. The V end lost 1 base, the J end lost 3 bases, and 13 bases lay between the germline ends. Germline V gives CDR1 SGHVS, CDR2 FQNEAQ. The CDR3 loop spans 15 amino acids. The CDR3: CASSLGSHQDYEQYF. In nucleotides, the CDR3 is TGTGCCAGCAGCTTAGGAAGCCACCAGGACTACGAGCAGTACTTC.